The clone carrying this T cell receptor beta chain was observed a handful of times. This PCR relied on a set of 60 Vbeta primers and 13 Jbeta primers. TCRdb keeps only in-frame clones here, not all; method: immunoSEQ multiplex PCR. Of 120,000 or so clones listed, more than 70% are singletons. This sample stems from a study of cytomegalovirus exposure and HLA in healthy donors. Despite likely unrecorded immune exposures, the donors were nominally healthy at the time of sampling. Sequencing was done on a sample of PBMCs. The receptor was isolated from a man younger than 40 in good health and CMV-seronegative.

The CDR3 loop is CASRIRDSPLREQYF. DNA for the CDR3: TGTGCCAGCAGGATCCGGGACTCTCCTCTCCGGGAGCAGTACTTC. The chain employs TRBV6-5 and TRBJ2-7; tentative D call: TRBD2 (6 bases). Per germline, CDR1 MNHEY and CDR2 SVGAGI. This CDR3 has 15 residues. Trimming left V 6 bases short and J 7 bases short, with 22 bases between.